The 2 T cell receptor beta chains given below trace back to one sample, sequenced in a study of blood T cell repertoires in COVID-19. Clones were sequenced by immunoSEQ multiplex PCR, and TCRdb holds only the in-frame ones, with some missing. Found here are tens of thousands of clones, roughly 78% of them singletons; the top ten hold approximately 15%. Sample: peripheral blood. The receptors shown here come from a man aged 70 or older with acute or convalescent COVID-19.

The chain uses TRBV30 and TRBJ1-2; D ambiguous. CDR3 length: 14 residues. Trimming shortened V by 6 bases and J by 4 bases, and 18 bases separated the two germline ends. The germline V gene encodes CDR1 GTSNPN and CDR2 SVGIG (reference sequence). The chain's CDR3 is CACKRSVRAYGYTF. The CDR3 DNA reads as TGTGCCTGCAAAAGGTCCGTGCGGGCCTATGGCTACACCTTC.

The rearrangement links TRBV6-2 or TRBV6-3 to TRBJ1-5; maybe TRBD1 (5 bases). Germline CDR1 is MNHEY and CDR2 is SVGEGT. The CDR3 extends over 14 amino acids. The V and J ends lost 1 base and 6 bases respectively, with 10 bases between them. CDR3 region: CASSYLTEAQPQHF. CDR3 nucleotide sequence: TGTGCCAGCAGTTACTTGACAGAGGCTCAGCCCCAGCATTTT.